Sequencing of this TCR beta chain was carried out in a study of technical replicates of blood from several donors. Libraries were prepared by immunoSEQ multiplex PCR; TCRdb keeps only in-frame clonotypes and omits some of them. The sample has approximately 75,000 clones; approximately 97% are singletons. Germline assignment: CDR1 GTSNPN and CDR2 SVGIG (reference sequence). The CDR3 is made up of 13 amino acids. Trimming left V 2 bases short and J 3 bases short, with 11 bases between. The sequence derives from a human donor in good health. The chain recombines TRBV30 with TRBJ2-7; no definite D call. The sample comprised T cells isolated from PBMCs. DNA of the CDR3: TGTGCCTGGAGTTTGGCAGGAAGCTACGAGCAGTACTTC. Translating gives CAWSLAGSYEQYF.